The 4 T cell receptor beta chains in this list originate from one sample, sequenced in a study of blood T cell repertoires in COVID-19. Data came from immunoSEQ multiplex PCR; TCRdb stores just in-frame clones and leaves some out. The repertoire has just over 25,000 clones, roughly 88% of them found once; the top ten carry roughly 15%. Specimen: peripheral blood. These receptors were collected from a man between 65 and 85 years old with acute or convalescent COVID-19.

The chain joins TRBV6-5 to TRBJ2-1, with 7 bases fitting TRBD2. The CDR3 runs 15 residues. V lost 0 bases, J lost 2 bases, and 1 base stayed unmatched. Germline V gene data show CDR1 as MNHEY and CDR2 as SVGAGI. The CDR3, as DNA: TGTGCCAGCAGTTACTCCGGGACTACCTACAATGAGCAGTTCTTC. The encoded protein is CASSYSGTTYNEQFF.

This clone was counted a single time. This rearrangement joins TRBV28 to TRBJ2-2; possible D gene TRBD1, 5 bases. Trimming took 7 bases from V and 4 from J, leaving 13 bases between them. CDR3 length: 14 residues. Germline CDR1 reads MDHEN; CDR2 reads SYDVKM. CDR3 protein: CASMTAGLTGELFF. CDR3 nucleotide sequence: TGTGCCAGCATGACCGCAGGGCTCACCGGGGAGCTGTTTTTT.

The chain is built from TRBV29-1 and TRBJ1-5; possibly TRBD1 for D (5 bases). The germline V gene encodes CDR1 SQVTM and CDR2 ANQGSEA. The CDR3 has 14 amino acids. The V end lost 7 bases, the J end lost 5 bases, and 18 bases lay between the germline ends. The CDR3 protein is CSATSSGWDQPQHF. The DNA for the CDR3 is TGCAGCGCTACGTCCTCAGGGTGGGATCAGCCCCAGCATTTT.

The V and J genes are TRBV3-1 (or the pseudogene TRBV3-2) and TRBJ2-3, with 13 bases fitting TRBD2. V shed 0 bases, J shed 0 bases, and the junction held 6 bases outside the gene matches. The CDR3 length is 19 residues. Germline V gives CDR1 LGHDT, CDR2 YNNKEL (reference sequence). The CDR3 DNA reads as TGTGCCAGCAGCCAAGATAGGACTAGCGGGAGAGGTAGCACAGATACGCAGTATTTT. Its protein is CASSQDRTSGRGSTDTQYF.